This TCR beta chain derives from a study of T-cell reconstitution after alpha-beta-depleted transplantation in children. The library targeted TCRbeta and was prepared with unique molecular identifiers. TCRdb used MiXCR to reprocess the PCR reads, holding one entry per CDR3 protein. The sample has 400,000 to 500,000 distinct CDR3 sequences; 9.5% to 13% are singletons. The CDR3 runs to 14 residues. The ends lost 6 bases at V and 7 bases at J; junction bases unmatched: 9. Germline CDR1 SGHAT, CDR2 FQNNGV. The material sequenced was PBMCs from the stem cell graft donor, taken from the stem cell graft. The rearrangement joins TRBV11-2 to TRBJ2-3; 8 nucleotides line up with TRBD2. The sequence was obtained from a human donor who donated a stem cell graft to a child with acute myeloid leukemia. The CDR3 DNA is TGTGCCAGCAGGATAAGCGGGAGCAGGAATACGCAGTATTTT. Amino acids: CASRISGSRNTQYF. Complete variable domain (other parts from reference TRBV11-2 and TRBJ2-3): EAGVAQSPRYKIIEKRQSVAFWCNPISGHATLYWYQQILGQGPKLLIQFQNNGVVDDSQLPKDRFSAERLKGVDSTLKIQPAKLEDSAVYLCASRISGSRNTQYFGPGTRLTVL.